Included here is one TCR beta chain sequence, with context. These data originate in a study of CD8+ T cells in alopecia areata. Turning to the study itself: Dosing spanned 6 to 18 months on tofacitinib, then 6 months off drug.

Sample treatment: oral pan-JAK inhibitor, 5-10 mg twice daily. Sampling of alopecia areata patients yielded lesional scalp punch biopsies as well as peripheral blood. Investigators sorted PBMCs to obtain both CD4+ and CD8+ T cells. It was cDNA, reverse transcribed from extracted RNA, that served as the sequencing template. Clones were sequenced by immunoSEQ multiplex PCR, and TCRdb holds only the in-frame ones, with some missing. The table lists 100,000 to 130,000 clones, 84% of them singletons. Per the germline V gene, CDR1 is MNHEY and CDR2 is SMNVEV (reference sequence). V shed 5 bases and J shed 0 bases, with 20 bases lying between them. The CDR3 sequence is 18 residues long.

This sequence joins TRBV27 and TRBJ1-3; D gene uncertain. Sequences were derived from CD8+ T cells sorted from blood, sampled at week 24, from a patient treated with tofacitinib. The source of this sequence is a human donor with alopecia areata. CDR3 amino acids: CASSPFPLGSVSGNTIYF. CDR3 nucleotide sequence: TGTGCCAGCAGTCCGTTCCCCCTTGGGAGTGTCTCTGGAAACACCATATATTTT.